This T cell receptor (beta chain) was sequenced in a study of blood T cell repertoires in COVID-19. Background on the study: Samples taken during acute and convalescent COVID-19 were collected in the United States, Italy and Spain. PBMCs, B-cell-depleted T cells, or T cells were the source of the cDNA or gDNA that made up the material.

The CDR3 extends over 16 amino acids. CDR1 SEHNR and CDR2 FQNEAQ come from the germline V gene (reference sequence). Trimming removed 5 bases from V and 0 bases from J; junction bases left unmatched: 7. People in the exposed group encountered a COVID-19 case within 2 weeks before entering the study. Methods used by the authors: From reference gene primer amplification, estimates of nucleated cell counts were derived. Some clones are missing from TCRdb's copy, which holds only in-frame ones; the method was immunoSEQ multiplex PCR. V and J calls and clone size are as listed in that table; D and trimming were resolved from the DNA. The data show approximately 190,000 clones, with roughly 84% seen just once and more than 3% held by the top ten. Only one count was recorded for this clone.

The chain joins TRBV7-9 to TRBJ2-1; TRBD1 agrees at 7 bases. The receptor was derived from a woman younger than 45 who had been exposed to COVID-19. Input material: PBMCs or T cells enriched from blood (not recorded which). The DNA of the CDR3 is TGTGCCAGCAGCCTTACAGGGGTTAGCTCCTACAATGAGCAGTTCTTC. This translates into CASSLTGVSSYNEQFF.